Presented here are 8 T cell receptor beta chains from one specimen sequenced in a study of Ad26.COV2.S vaccination and SARS-CoV-2 variants. Assay used: immunoSEQ multiplex PCR; TCRdb lists only in-frame clones, some missing. Here the sample spans about 400,000 clones, around nine tenths being singletons. Treatment given: around 19 received Ad26.COV2.S at low or high dose, single or two shots; about 5 received placebo; per-sample allocation not given. It was on day 63 after the first vaccine or placebo injection that samples were taken. The material sequenced was peripheral blood, taken in a trial of Ad26.COV2.S vaccine versus placebo. The origin of the receptors is a person between 18 and 59 years old who received the Ad26.COV2.S COVID-19 vaccine or a placebo.

The rearrangement uses TRBV29-1 and TRBJ1-1; 7 nucleotides match TRBD1. The V gene end was trimmed by 5 bases and the J gene end by 2 bases; junction bases not matched to a gene: 5. CDR1 is SQVTM and CDR2 is ANQGSEA in the germline V gene. The CDR3 length is 13 residues. CDR3: CSVSRTGNTEAFF. CDR3 nucleotide sequence: TGCAGCGTTTCACGGACAGGTAACACTGAAGCTTTCTTT.

The rearrangement links TRBV15 to TRBJ1-4; TRBD1 matches at 7 bases. This CDR3 has 14 amino acids. The V and J ends lost 6 bases and 7 bases, in that order; junction bases with no gene match: 8. The germline CDR1 and CDR2 sequences are LNHNV and YYDKDF (reference sequence). CDR3: CATRDRPSGEKLFF. As DNA, the CDR3 is TGTGCCACCAGGGACAGGCCCTCGGGTGAAAAACTGTTTTTT.

J is TRBJ2-5 and V is TRBV29-1; D gene uncertain. CDR1 SQVTM and CDR2 ANQGSEA come from the germline V gene. This CDR3 region has 12 residues. V dropped 5 bases and J dropped 2 bases, with 9 bases sitting between them. In nucleotides, the CDR3 is TGCAGCGTTTTTGAGCGACAAGAGACCCAGTACTTC. It encodes CSVFERQETQYF.

The chain joins TRBV19 to TRBJ2-2; the D is unclear. CDR1 is LNHDA and CDR2 is SQIVND in the germline V gene (reference sequence). V shed 0 bases and J shed 1 base, with 3 bases lying between them. The CDR3 loop spans 14 amino acids. CDR3 region: CASSIEENTGELFF. In nucleotides, the CDR3 is TGTGCCAGTAGTATAGAAGAGAACACCGGGGAGCTGTTTTTT. Combining the CDR3 with reference TRBV19 and TRBJ2-2 gives the whole variable domain DGGITQSPKYLFRKEGQNVTLSCEQNLNHDAMYWYRQDPGQGLRLIYYSQIVNDFQKGDIAEGYSVSREKKESFPLTVTSAQKNPTAFYLCASSIEENTGELFFGEGSRLTVL.

The chain carries TRBV7-4 and TRBJ1-5; 7 nucleotides agree with TRBD1. CDR1 and CDR2 (germline): SGHVT, SQSDAQ. Losses at the gene ends were 5 bases for V and 0 bases for J; bases not matched to a gene: 10. The length of the CDR3 is 17 residues. The CDR3 reads CASSGADRAYSNQPQHF. The CDR3 nucleotides read TGTGCCAGCAGCGGGGCCGACAGGGCTTATAGCAATCAGCCCCAGCATTTT. Together with reference TRBV7-4 and TRBJ1-5, the CDR3 gives the full variable domain: GAGVSQSPRYKVAKRGRDVALRCDSISGHVTLYWYRQTLGQGSEVLTYSQSDAQRDKSGRPSGRFSAERPERSVSTLKIQRTEQGDSAVYLCASSGADRAYSNQPQHFGDGTRLSIL.

The chain employs TRBV7-8 and TRBJ2-5, with 7 bases identical to TRBD1. J was trimmed by 2 bases and V by 5 bases; bases with no gene match: 5. CDR3 length equals 14 residues. CDR1 is SGHVS, CDR2 FQNEAQ, per germline. CDR3 region: CASSLIQGQETQYF. In nucleotides, the CDR3 is TGTGCCAGCAGCCTAATACAGGGGCAAGAGACCCAGTACTTC. The full variable domain, rest sourced from reference TRBV7-8 and TRBJ2-5, is GAGVSQSPRYKVAKRGQDVALRCDPISGHVSLFWYQQALGQGPEFLTYFQNEAQLDKSGLPSDRFFAERPEGSVSTLKIQRTQQEDSAVYLCASSLIQGQETQYFGPGTRLLVL.

The V gene is TRBV3-1 (or the pseudogene TRBV3-2), the J gene TRBJ2-1; 8 bases are a match to TRBD2. V shed 1 base, J shed 8 bases, and the junction held 7 bases outside the gene matches. CDR1 is LGHDT and CDR2 is YNNKEL in the germline V gene (reference sequence). The CDR3 loop spans 15 amino acids. The CDR3 is CASSQGRGRSDEQFF. CDR3 in DNA: TGTGCCAGCAGCCAAGGACGCGGGAGGAGCGATGAGCAGTTCTTC.

As for this clone: Other DNA sequences in the sample encode the same CDR3. This rearrangement joins TRBV29-1 to TRBJ2-3; 12 nucleotides match TRBD2. This CDR3 spans 12 amino acids. Per the germline V gene, CDR1 is SQVTM and CDR2 is ANQGSEA. V lost 6 bases, J lost 6 bases, and 1 base stayed unmatched. The CDR3 DNA follows: TGCAGCGTAGGACTAGCGGGGGATACGCAGTATTTT. Encoded protein: CSVGLAGDTQYF.